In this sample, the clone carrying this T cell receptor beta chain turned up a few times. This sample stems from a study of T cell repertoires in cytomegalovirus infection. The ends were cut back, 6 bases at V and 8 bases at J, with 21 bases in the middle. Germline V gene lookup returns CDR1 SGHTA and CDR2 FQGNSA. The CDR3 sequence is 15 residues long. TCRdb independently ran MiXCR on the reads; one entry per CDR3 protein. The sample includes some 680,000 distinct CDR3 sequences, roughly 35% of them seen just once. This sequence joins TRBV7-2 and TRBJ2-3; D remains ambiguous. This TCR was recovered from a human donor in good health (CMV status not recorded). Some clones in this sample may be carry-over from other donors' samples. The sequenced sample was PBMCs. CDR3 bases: TGTGCCAGCAGATCAAACCCCTCCCAGATGGGTACGCAGTATTTT. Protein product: CASRSNPSQMGTQYF. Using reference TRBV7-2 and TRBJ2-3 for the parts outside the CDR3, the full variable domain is GAGVSQSPSNKVTEKGKDVELRCDPISGHTALYWYRQSLGQGLEFLIYFQGNSAPDKSGLPSDRFSAERTGGSVSTLTIQRTQQEDSAVYLCASRSNPSQMGTQYFGPGTRLTVL.